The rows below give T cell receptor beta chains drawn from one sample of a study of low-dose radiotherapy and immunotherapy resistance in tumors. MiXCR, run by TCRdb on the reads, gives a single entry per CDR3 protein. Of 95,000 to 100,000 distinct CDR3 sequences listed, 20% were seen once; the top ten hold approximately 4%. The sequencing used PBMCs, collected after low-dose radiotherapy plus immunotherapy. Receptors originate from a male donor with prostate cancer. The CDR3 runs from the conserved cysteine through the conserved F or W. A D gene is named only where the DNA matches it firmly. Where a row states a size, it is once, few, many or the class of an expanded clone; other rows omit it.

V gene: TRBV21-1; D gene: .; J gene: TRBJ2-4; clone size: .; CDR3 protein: CASKRKIGEAKNIQYF; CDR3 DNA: TGTGCCAGCAAGAGAAAGATAGGAGAAGCCAAAAACATTCAGTACTTC
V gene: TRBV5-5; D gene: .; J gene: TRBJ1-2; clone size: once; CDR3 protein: CASSLIGGYTF; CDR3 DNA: TGTGCCAGCAGCTTAATAGGTGGCTACACCTTC
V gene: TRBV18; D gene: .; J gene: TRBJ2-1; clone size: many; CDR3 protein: CASSLRESGDNEQFF; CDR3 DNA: TGTGCCAGCTCACTCCGGGAGAGCGGTGACAATGAGCAGTTCTTC
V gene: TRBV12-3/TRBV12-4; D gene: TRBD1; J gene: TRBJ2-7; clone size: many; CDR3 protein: CASSPRTGLASYEQYF; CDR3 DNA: TGTGCCAGCAGTCCACGGACAGGCCTCGCATCCTACGAGCAGTACTTC
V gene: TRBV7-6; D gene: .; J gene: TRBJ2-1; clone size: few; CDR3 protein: CASSLDYPGRSGEQFF; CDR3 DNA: TGTGCCAGCAGCTTAGATTACCCCGGCCGAAGTGGTGAGCAGTTCTTC
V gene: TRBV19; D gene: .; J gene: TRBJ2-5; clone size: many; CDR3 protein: CASSAWSSRETQYF; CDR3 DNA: TGTGCCAGTAGTGCTTGGTCCTCTCGGGAGACCCAGTACTTC
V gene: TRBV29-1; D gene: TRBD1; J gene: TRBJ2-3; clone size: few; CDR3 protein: CSVPGTAPDTQYF; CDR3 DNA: TGCAGCGTTCCCGGGACAGCCCCAGATACGCAGTATTTT
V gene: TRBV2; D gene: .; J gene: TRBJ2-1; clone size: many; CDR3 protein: CASSEVDSRSYNEQFF; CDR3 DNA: TGTGCCAGCAGTGAAGTAGACAGCCGCTCCTACAATGAGCAGTTCTTC
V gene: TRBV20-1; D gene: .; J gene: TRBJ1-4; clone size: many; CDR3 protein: CSASPHAGRATNEKLFF; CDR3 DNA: TGCAGTGCTTCTCCCCATGCCGGACGGGCAACTAATGAAAAACTGTTTTTT
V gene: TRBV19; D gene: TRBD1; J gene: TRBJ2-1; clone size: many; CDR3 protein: CASSAGGADNEQFF; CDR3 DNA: TGTGCCAGTAGTGCAGGGGGCGCGGACAATGAGCAGTTCTTC
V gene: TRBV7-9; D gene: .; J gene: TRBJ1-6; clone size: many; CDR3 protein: CASSLNGDSSPLHF; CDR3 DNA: TGTGCCAGCAGCTTAAACGGGGACTCGTCACCCCTCCACTTT
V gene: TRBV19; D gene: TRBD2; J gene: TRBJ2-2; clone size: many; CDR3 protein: CAAKNRAGGTGELFF; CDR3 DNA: TGTGCCGCTAAAAACAGGGCGGGGGGGACCGGGGAGCTGTTTTTT
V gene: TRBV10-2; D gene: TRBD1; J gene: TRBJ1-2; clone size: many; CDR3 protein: CASSPTGGTYGYTF; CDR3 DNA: TGCGCCAGCAGCCCGACAGGGGGGACTTATGGCTACACCTTC
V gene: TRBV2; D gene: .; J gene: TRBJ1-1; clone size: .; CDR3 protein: CASGQTSATEAFF; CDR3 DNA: TGTGCCAGCGGACAGACGTCCGCCACTGAAGCTTTCTTT
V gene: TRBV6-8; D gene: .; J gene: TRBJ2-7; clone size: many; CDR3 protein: CASRRTAPYEQYF; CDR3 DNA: TGTGCCAGCAGGCGGACGGCACCCTACGAGCAGTACTTC
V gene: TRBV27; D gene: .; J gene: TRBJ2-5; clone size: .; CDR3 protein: CASSLKGGGETQYF; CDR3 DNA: TGTGCCAGCAGTTTAAAGGGGGGTGGGGAGACCCAGTACTTC
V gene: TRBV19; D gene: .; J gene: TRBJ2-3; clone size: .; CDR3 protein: CASSIGGREDTQYF; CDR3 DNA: TGTGCCAGTAGTATTGGAGGCCGGGAGGATACGCAGTATTTT
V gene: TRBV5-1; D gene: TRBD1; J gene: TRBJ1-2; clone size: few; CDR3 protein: CASSLAVTGTGPGLGYTF; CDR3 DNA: TGCGCCAGCAGCTTGGCCGTTACCGGGACAGGGCCAGGTTTGGGCTACACCTTC
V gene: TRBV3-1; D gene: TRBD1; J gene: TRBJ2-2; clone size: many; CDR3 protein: CASRPVQGLAGELFF; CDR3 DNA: TGTGCCAGCAGACCTGTACAGGGGTTGGCCGGGGAGCTGTTTTTT
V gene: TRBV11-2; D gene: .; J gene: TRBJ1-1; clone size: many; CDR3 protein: CASSLESWRVRDTEAFF; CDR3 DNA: TGTGCCAGCAGCTTAGAGAGTTGGCGGGTCAGGGACACTGAAGCTTTCTTT
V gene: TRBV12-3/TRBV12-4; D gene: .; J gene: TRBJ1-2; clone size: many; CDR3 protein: CAWKGLFGYTF; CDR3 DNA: TGTGCCTGGAAGGGTCTCTTTGGCTACACCTTC
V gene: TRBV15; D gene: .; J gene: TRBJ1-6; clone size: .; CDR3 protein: CATSRATDNSSPLHF; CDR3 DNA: TGTGCCACCAGCAGAGCGACGGACAATAGTTCACCCCTCCACTTT
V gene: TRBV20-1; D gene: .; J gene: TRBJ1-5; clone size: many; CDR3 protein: CSAVGEGWGNQPQHF; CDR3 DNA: TGCAGTGCTGTCGGCGAGGGGTGGGGCAATCAGCCCCAGCATTTT
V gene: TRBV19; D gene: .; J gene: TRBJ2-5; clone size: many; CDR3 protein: CASRDPGRGQETQYF; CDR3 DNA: TGTGCCAGTAGGGACCCGGGACGGGGCCAAGAGACCCAGTACTTC
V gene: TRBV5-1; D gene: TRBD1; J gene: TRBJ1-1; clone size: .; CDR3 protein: CASSLATGAGNTEAFF; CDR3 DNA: TGCGCCAGCAGCTTGGCGACAGGGGCGGGTAACACTGAAGCTTTCTTT
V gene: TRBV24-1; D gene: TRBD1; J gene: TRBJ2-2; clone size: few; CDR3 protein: CATERGQGFGGELFF; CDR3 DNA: TGTGCCACCGAACGGGGACAGGGGTTTGGGGGGGAGCTGTTTTTT
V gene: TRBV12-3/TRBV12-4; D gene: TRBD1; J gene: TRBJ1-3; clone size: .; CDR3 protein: CASSPQGVSGNTIYF; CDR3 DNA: TGTGCCAGCAGCCCCCAGGGGGTCTCTGGAAACACCATATATTTT
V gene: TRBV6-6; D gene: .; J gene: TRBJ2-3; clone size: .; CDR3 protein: CASSDTGSTDTQYF; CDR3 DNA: TGTGCCAGCAGTGACACGGGAAGCACAGATACGCAGTATTTT
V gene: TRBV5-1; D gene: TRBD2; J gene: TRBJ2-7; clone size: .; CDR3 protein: CASSLLAGVDQHF; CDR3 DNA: TGTGCCAGCAGCTTACTAGCGGGGGTTGACCAGCACTTC
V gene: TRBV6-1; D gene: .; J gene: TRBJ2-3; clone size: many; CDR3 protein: CASDWGRETDTQYF; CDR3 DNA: TGTGCCAGCGATTGGGGTAGAGAAACAGATACGCAGTATTTT
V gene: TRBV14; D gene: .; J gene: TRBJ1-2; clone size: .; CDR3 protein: CASSQFRTYGYTF; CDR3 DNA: TGTGCCAGCAGCCAATTTCGGACCTATGGCTACACCTTC
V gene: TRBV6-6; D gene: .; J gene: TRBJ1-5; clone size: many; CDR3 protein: CASSDVGDSNQPQHF; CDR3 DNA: TGTGCCAGCAGTGACGTTGGAGATAGCAATCAGCCCCAGCATTTT
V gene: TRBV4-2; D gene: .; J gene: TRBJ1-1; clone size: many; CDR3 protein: CASRGRGAEAFF; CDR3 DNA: TGTGCCAGCAGGGGAAGGGGAGCTGAAGCTTTCTTT
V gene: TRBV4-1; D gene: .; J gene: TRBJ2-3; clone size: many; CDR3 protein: CASSQAPGDTDTQYF; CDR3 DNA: TGCGCCAGCAGCCAAGCGCCGGGGGACACAGATACGCAGTATTTT
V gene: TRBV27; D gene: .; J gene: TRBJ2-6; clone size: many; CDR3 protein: CASRDWGEANVLTF; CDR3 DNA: TGTGCCAGCCGGGACTGGGGGGAGGCCAACGTCCTGACTTTC